Below, 5 T cell receptor beta chains from the same sample are listed, as sequenced in a study of cytomegalovirus exposure and HLA in healthy donors. 60 Vbeta and 13 Jbeta primers were used in PCR. Sequencing used immunoSEQ multiplex PCR; TCRdb keeps in-frame clones, though not all of them. The top ten clones hold 4.9% of a sample with tens of thousands of clones, 65% to 85% of them seen once. Sequenced material: PBMCs. The receptors were gathered from a man in his 60s in good health and CMV-seropositive.

A few counts support this clone. The V and J genes are TRBV7-9 and TRBJ1-4; D is uncertain. The V end lost 5 bases, the J end lost 4 bases, and 20 bases lay between the germline ends. Germline assignment: CDR1 SEHNR and CDR2 FQNEAQ (reference sequence). The CDR3 spans 17 residues. The CDR3 DNA follows: TGTGCCAGCAGCCCGGAGGGCCTCTGGGGAGGTAATGAAAAACTGTTTTTT. Encoded protein: CASSPEGLWGGNEKLFF.

V usage is TRBV6-4 and J usage is TRBJ2-2; D call uncertain. The length of the CDR3 is 12 residues. Trimming took 10 bases from V and 2 from J, leaving 8 bases between them. CDR1 is MRHNA, CDR2 SNTAGT, per germline. The CDR3 loop is CATRGNTGELFF. CDR3 nucleotide sequence: TGTGCCACACGAGGAAACACCGGGGAGCTGTTTTTT.

V is TRBV6-5 and J is TRBJ1-2, with D possibly matching TRBD1 (6 bases). There are 15 residues in the CDR3. Trimming took 2 bases from V and 1 from J, leaving 11 bases between them. The germline V gene has CDR1 MNHEY and CDR2 SVGAGI. The CDR3 DNA reads as TGTGCCAGCAGTTACGGGGGGGGCATTAACTATGGCTACACCTTC. Residues: CASSYGGGINYGYTF.

This clone was seen only once. The chain employs TRBV7-8 and TRBJ2-1; 8 bases agree with TRBD2. Per the germline V gene, CDR1 is SGHVS and CDR2 is FQNEAQ. This CDR3 spans 16 amino acids. V dropped 5 bases and J dropped 0; count of bases not matched to a gene: 6. As DNA, the CDR3 is TGTGCCAGCAGCCCCGGGGGGGGCAGCTCCTACAATGAGCAGTTCTTC. Protein product: CASSPGGGSSYNEQFF.

This clone showed up just a few times. The chain uses TRBV11-3 and TRBJ1-1; D is perhaps TRBD1 (5 bases). The length of the CDR3 is 13 residues. Germline loops: CDR1 SGHNT, CDR2 YENEEA. The V end was cut by 3 bases, the J end by 4 bases, with 9 bases between. CDR3 protein: CASSLQGSTEAFF. In DNA, the CDR3 is TGTGCCAGCAGCTTGCAGGGCTCCACTGAAGCTTTCTTT.